These 16 T cell receptor beta chains were all obtained from the same sample, sequenced in a study of identical twins. One entry per CDR3 protein, called by TCRdb with MiXCR from the 5' RACE reads. The profile shows hundreds of thousands of distinct CDR3 sequences, 20% to 25% of them singletons. These same records also appear under a second study, on T cells expressing NK-cell markers.

The sequenced material came from CD4+ T cells sorted from blood. Source of these receptors: a woman between 18 and 29 years old in good health.

This clonotype was detected only a few times. CDR3 loop: CASTSAGKETQYF. The CDR3 DNA reads as TGTGCCAGCACCTCAGCCGGAAAAGAGACCCAGTACTTC. The chain carries TRBV6-6 and TRBJ2-5; D gene ambiguous. The CDR3 covers 13 residues. The germline gives CDR1 MNHNY, CDR2 SVGAGI (reference sequence). Trimming took off 7 bases at V and 3 bases at J, with 12 bases between the two ends.

This clonotype was counted between two and nine times. V usage is TRBV14 and J usage is TRBJ1-4; no definite D call. This CDR3 spans 13 amino acids. Trimming shortened V by 4 bases and J by 1 base, and 4 bases separated the two germline ends. Germline V lookup: CDR1 SGHDN, CDR2 FVKESK. The CDR3 nucleotides read TGTGCCAGCAGCCGAGGAACTAATGAAAAACTGTTTTTT. Translation gives CASSRGTNEKLFF.

This clonotype was found a few times. This chain links TRBV5-1 with TRBJ2-1, with 16 bases identical to TRBD2. The CDR3 runs to 17 residues. Germline CDR1 reads SGHRS; CDR2 reads YFSETQ. The V segment lost 3 bases and the J segment 6 bases; nucleotides outside the gene matches: 6. Written as DNA, the CDR3 is TGCGCCAGCAGCTCTGGGACTAGCGGGAGGGCCCCCAATGAGCAGTTCTTC. Protein product: CASSSGTSGRAPNEQFF.

This clonotype was picked up a small number of times. The chain is built from TRBV20-1 and TRBJ2-5, with D unclear. Germline assignment: CDR1 DFQATT and CDR2 SNEGSKA (reference sequence). V was pared by 2 bases and J by 4 bases, with 8 bases between. The CDR3 spans 12 residues. CDR3 nucleotide sequence: TGCAGTGCTAGACTTGCCCCAGAGACCCAGTACTTC. It codes for CSARLAPETQYF.

This clonotype has just a few counts. The chain uses TRBV29-1 and TRBJ1-1; D is perhaps TRBD1 (5 bases). Per germline, CDR1 SQVTM and CDR2 ANQGSEA. The V gene lost 5 bases and the J gene lost 7 bases, with 17 bases spanning the gap. The CDR3 spans 13 residues. The CDR3 nucleotides are TGCAGCGTTCTCACTCAGGGCGACTTTGAAGCTTTCTTT. It translates to CSVLTQGDFEAFF.

V and J are TRBV4-1 and TRBJ1-5, with 8 bases aligning to TRBD1. V trimming: 5 bases; J trimming: 5 bases; junction bases outside the gene matches: 5. Germline V gene sequence: CDR1 MGHRA, CDR2 YSYEKL. The CDR3 is 14 amino acids. The CDR3 loop is CASSWGTGDQPQHF. The CDR3, as DNA: TGCGCCAGCAGCTGGGGGACAGGAGATCAGCCCCAGCATTTT.

This clonotype was counted between two and nine times. The chain joins TRBV6-6 to TRBJ2-7, with unresolved D. V lost 4 bases and J 6 bases, leaving 4 bases between the germline ends. The germline gives CDR1 MNHNY, CDR2 SVGAGI (reference sequence). This CDR3 is built from 10 residues. The CDR3 coding sequence is TGTGCCAGCAGTTCTGGCGAGCAGTACTTC. Protein product: CASSSGEQYF.

This clonotype was seen a handful of times. J is TRBJ1-4 and V is TRBV7-2, with D unresolved. Between the trimmed V and J ends, which lost 4 bases and 7 bases, there was a span of 10 bases. Germline CDR1 is SGHTA and CDR2 is FQGNSA. This CDR3 region has 13 residues. The CDR3 DNA is TGTGCCAGCAGCTGGTCTTTTGGTGAAAAACTGTTTTTT. Translating gives CASSWSFGEKLFF.

This clonotype was seen repeatedly, ten times or more. The chain combines TRBV2 with TRBJ2-3, with D maybe TRBD1 (5 bases). Germline assignment: CDR1 SNHLY and CDR2 FYNNEI. This CDR3 has 13 residues. Trimming stripped 3 bases from V and 1 base from J, with 5 bases between. The CDR3 spells CASSDRGTDTQYF. The CDR3 DNA is TGTGCCAGCAGTGACAGGGGCACAGATACGCAGTATTTT.

This clonotype was observed at least ten times. V usage is TRBV5-1 and J usage is TRBJ2-7; 8 bases are a match to TRBD1. J lost 5 bases, V lost 0 bases, and 1 base had no gene match. Germline assignment: CDR1 SGHRS and CDR2 YFSETQ. The CDR3 totals 13 residues. Here the CDR3 reads CASSLAGGDEQYF. In nucleotides, the CDR3 is TGCGCCAGCAGCTTGGCAGGGGGCGACGAGCAGTACTTC.

The chain couples TRBV5-1 to TRBJ2-7; 8 bases align to TRBD2. The V gene end was trimmed by 3 bases and the J gene end by 2 bases; junction bases not matched to a gene: 4. Germline V gene data show CDR1 as SGHRS and CDR2 as YFSETQ. This CDR3 region has 14 residues. The CDR3 DNA is TGCGCCAGCAGCTATTTAGCGGGAACCTACGAGCAGTACTTC. Its protein is CASSYLAGTYEQYF.

The sample holds a few counts of this clonotype. The rearrangement joins TRBV12-3 or TRBV12-4 to TRBJ1-1; D is ambiguous. V lost 8 bases to trimming and J lost 4 bases, with 14 bases between them. This CDR3 comprises 13 residues. DNA for the CDR3: TGTGCCAGCCCGGGCCGGAGCGGCACTGAAGCTTTCTTT. Encoded protein: CASPGRSGTEAFF.

This clonotype occurred once. The V gene is TRBV20-1, the J gene TRBJ2-1, with 8 bases fitting TRBD2. The V gene's germline CDR1 is DFQATT and CDR2 SNEGSKA (reference sequence). The V segment lost 5 bases and the J segment 2 bases; nucleotides outside the gene matches: 11. This CDR3 region has 16 residues. The CDR3 reads CSAWTSTGETYNEQFF. The DNA of the CDR3 is TGCAGTGCTTGGACTAGCACCGGAGAGACCTACAATGAGCAGTTCTTC.

A few counts support this clonotype. The J gene is TRBJ2-3, the V gene TRBV20-1, with 7 bases matching TRBD2. CDR3 size: 13 residues. Germline V gene lookup returns CDR1 DFQATT and CDR2 SNEGSKA (reference sequence). J was trimmed by 0 bases and V by 7 bases; bases with no gene match: 4. The CDR3: CSESGKSTDTQYF. CDR3 bases: TGCAGTGAAAGCGGGAAGAGCACAGATACGCAGTATTTT.

The genes are TRBV20-1 and TRBJ2-1; the D gene is possibly TRBD2 (6 bases). The ends were cut back, 3 bases at V and 6 bases at J, with 12 bases in the middle. Germline CDR1 reads DFQATT; CDR2 reads SNEGSKA (reference sequence). This CDR3 has 13 residues. The chain's CDR3 is CSASEGLLNEQFF. The DNA of the CDR3 is TGCAGTGCTAGTGAGGGACTCCTCAATGAGCAGTTCTTC.

The DNA for the CDR3 is TGTGCCAGCAGTGCCTACAGGGATAAAGAGCAGTACTTC. Translated, it gives CASSAYRDKEQYF. This chain uses TRBV2 with TRBJ2-7; a weak D match, TRBD1 (6 bases). V lost 4 bases to trimming and J lost 7 bases, with 14 bases between them. This CDR3 has 13 residues. CDR1 is SNHLY, CDR2 FYNNEI, per germline. Supplemented by reference TRBV2 and TRBJ2-7, the full variable domain reads EPEVTQTPSHQVTQMGQEVILRCVPISNHLYFYWYRQILGQKVEFLVSFYNNEISEKSEIFDDQFSVERPDGSNFTLKIRSTKLEDSAMYFCASSAYRDKEQYFGPGTRLTVT.